This record looks at one TCR beta chain sequence and its context. Authors' analysis steps: Reference gene primer amplification gave estimated nucleated cell counts. Sequencing was performed with immunoSEQ multiplex PCR; in TCRdb, only in-frame clones are kept and a portion is missing. V, J and clone size are those of that table, while D and trimming were read from the DNA. The sample lists 95,000 to 150,000 clones; approximately 90% were seen once. With 1 base removed from V and 11 bases from J, the gap between germline ends came to 12 bases. CDR1 is MDHEN, CDR2 SYDVKM, per germline. The CDR3 spans 13 residues. This entry is derived from a study of blood T cell repertoires in COVID-19. Study background: Acute and convalescent COVID-19 samples came from the United States, Italy and Spain.

This clonotype was sampled from a human donor in a cohort sampled during active COVID-19. The chain links TRBV28 to TRBJ1-5; unclear D gene. The specimen was peripheral blood. The CDR3 sequence: CASSLSASQAQHF. The CDR3 region has the DNA TGTGCCAGCAGTTTATCCGCCTCCCAGGCCCAGCATTTT.